This entry lists 15 T cell receptor beta chains sequenced from one sample in a study of blood T cells in healthy people across ages. PCR was performed a second time for about 6 to 12 cycles using a sample-barcoded 5' primer and a J-beta primer mix. TCRdb called the 5' RACE reads again in MiXCR, with one record for every CDR3 protein. This table holds over a million distinct CDR3 sequences, 42% found once. Sequenced sample: blood. Source of these receptors: a woman in her late teens or twenties in good health.

The V gene is TRBV6-5, the J gene TRBJ2-3; D possibly corresponds to TRBD2 (5 bases). The CDR3 length is 14 residues. V lost 5 bases and J 6 bases, leaving 15 bases between the germline ends. Germline values: CDR1 MNHEY, CDR2 SVGAGI. The CDR3 DNA sequence: TGTGCCAGCAGTCCTCGGGGTTCTTACGATACGCAGTATTTT. Amino acid sequence: CASSPRGSYDTQYF.

The V gene is TRBV13, the J gene TRBJ2-1; TRBD2 matches at 12 bases. CDR1 and CDR2 from the germline V gene are PRHDT and FYEKMQ (reference sequence). With 5 bases clipped from V and 4 bases from J, the junction kept 9 bases outside the gene matches. The CDR3 runs to 17 residues. The CDR3 DNA reads TGTGCCAGCAGCCGATCGACTAGCGGGGGCCTATACAATGAGCAGTTCTTC. It is translated as CASSRSTSGGLYNEQFF.

V gene TRBV6-2 or TRBV6-3 combines with J gene TRBJ2-1; 9 bases agree with TRBD2. The CDR3 consists of 16 residues. The V gene's germline CDR1 is MNHEY and CDR2 SVGEGT. With 10 bases clipped from V and 6 bases from J, the junction kept 16 bases outside the gene matches. DNA of the CDR3: TGTGCCACCATAAAAGAAACCGGGACTAGCCTCAATGAGCAGTTCTTC. Protein product: CATIKETGTSLNEQFF.

The sample holds a few counts of this clonotype. The J gene is TRBJ2-1, the V gene TRBV4-1; 13 positions agree with TRBD2. The CDR3 runs to 20 residues. The germline V gene has CDR1 MGHRA and CDR2 YSYEKL. Trimming removed 4 bases from V and 9 bases from J; junction bases left unmatched: 21. CDR3 region: CASSRGRTSGSIRGISEQFF. DNA of the CDR3: TGCGCCAGCAGCCGGGGAAGGACTAGCGGGAGTATTAGGGGAATAAGTGAGCAGTTCTTC.

Points on this clonotype: One end of the junction fails to match germline, which may point to a read error. V and J are TRBV15 and TRBJ2-1; TRBD2 agrees at 8 bases. CDR1 is LNHNV and CDR2 is YYDKDF in the germline V gene (reference sequence). The CDR3 totals 15 residues. For the CDR3, the DNA is TGTGCTACCAGGGAGCGGGGGAGCTCCTACAATGAGCAGTTCTTC. As protein: CATRERGSSYNEQFF.

V gene TRBV3-1 combines with J gene TRBJ2-1; D gene ambiguous. Germline V gives CDR1 LGHDT, CDR2 YNNKEL (reference sequence). The CDR3 sequence is 11 residues long. V lost 3 bases and J 15 bases, leaving 12 bases between the germline ends. CDR3 sequence (DNA): TGTGCCAGCAGCCAGCGGCAAGGGTGGTTCTTC. It translates to CASSQRQGWFF.

About this clonotype itself: An end of the junction differs from the germline gene, which may be a read error. The chain combines TRBV7-9 with TRBJ2-1; D unresolved. The germline gives CDR1 SEHNR, CDR2 FQNEAQ (reference sequence). The CDR3 extends over 16 amino acids. In nucleotides, the CDR3 is TGTGCCAGCAGCGTCTTTTTTGCCCCTTCTGGCGATGAGCAGTTCTTT. Encoded protein: CASSVFFAPSGDEQFF.

This chain connects TRBV30 to TRBJ2-7, with 12 positions matching TRBD2. CDR3 length equals 12 residues. The germline CDR1 and CDR2 sequences are GTSNPN and SVGIG (reference sequence). The ends lost 7 bases at V and 3 bases at J; junction bases unmatched: 1. This CDR3 reads CASGLAGYEQYF. The DNA of the CDR3 is TGTGCCTCGGGACTAGCGGGCTACGAGCAGTACTTC.

In its sample, this clonotype was seen a few times. This chain uses TRBV4-1 with TRBJ2-5; D remains ambiguous. Trimming shortened V by 0 bases and J by 2 bases, and 10 bases separated the two germline ends. This CDR3 has 15 residues. CDR1 and CDR2 from the germline V gene are MGHRA and YSYEKL. The CDR3 region is CASSQDLAVQETQYF. The CDR3 DNA sequence: TGCGCCAGCAGCCAAGATTTGGCGGTTCAAGAGACCCAGTACTTC.

The genes are TRBV19 and TRBJ2-3; 8 nucleotides align to TRBD1. Looked up from germline, CDR1 is LNHDA and CDR2 is SQIVND (reference sequence). This CDR3 has 15 residues. V gave up 5 bases and J gave up 4 bases; unmatched junction bases: 8. CDR3 sequence reads: CASSGGQVIADTQYF. The CDR3 DNA sequence: TGTGCCAGTAGTGGGGGACAGGTTATCGCAGATACGCAGTATTTT.

The V and J genes are TRBV20-1 and TRBJ2-5, with D possibly TRBD2 on 5 matching bases. Trimming took 4 bases from V and 4 from J, leaving 22 bases between them. Germline-derived CDR1 and CDR2 are DFQATT and SNEGSKA (reference sequence). This CDR3 is 16 amino acids long. The CDR3 region has the DNA TGCAGTGCTAATATCAGGTCTAAAGGGAGTCGAGAGACCCAGTACTTC. Amino acids: CSANIRSKGSRETQYF.

This sequence joins TRBV3-1 and TRBJ2-3; D is undetermined. The CDR3 extends over 14 amino acids. V was trimmed by 8 bases and J by 1 base, leaving 13 bases between them. Germline assignment: CDR1 LGHDT and CDR2 YNNKEL (reference sequence). The CDR3 spells CASSVSAGTDTQYF. For the CDR3, the DNA is TGTGCCAGCTCGGTGTCGGCGGGCACAGATACGCAGTATTTT.

J is TRBJ2-5 and V is TRBV5-1; 7 nucleotides agree with TRBD2. In germline, CDR1 is SGHRS, CDR2 YFSETQ. The CDR3 loop spans 16 amino acids. V lost 2 bases, J lost 11 bases, and 18 bases stayed unmatched. The CDR3 is CASSLNAGGTYNEQYF. The CDR3 bases are TGCGCCAGCAGCTTAAATGCCGGGGGGACCTACAATGAGCAGTACTTC.

The chain links TRBV29-1 to TRBJ2-1; TRBD2 agrees at 9 bases. V shed 7 bases and J 0 bases; nucleotides not matched to a gene: 4. Germline CDR1 is SQVTM and CDR2 is ANQGSEA. The CDR3 totals 14 residues. CDR3 sequence reads: CSGSGGLSYNEQFF. CDR3 bases: TGCAGCGGTAGCGGGGGCCTCTCCTACAATGAGCAGTTCTTC.

This clonotype has a handful of counts. The V and J genes are TRBV6-5 and TRBJ2-2, with 14 nucleotides matching TRBD2. Per the germline V gene, CDR1 is MNHEY and CDR2 is SVGAGI. V trimming: 10 bases; J trimming: 5 bases; junction bases outside the gene matches: 6. This CDR3 has 15 residues. The CDR3 reads CATGTSGGSTGELFF. CDR3 nucleotide sequence: TGTGCCACGGGGACTAGCGGGGGAAGTACCGGGGAGCTGTTTTTT.